What follows describes a single T cell receptor (beta chain). Produced via immunoSEQ multiplex PCR; TCRdb's table is partial and in-frame only. The table lists approximately 50,000 clones, approximately 94% of them singletons. The sample originates from a study of T cell changes during pregnancy in multiple sclerosis. This CDR3 is 14 amino acids long. Germline V gene data show CDR1 as MNHNY and CDR2 as SVGAGI (reference sequence). Trimming stripped 5 bases from V and 3 bases from J, with 13 bases between. Sequenced here: CD4+ T cells from peripheral blood mononuclear cells, sampled in the third trimester of pregnancy. The receptor was isolated from a female donor with multiple sclerosis, enrolled in a pregnancy study. This chain connects TRBV6-6 to TRBJ2-5; weak D call: TRBD1 (6 bases). DNA for the CDR3: TGTGCCAGCAGTGTGGGACAAATCAAAGAGACCCAGTACTTC. Translated, it gives CASSVGQIKETQYF.